A single T cell receptor beta chain is shown here with its context. Its antigen is unknown. This sample is drawn from a study of T cell repertoires in cytomegalovirus infection. Study-wide findings and caveats: HLA-C-restricted CMV clonotypes gave the most frequent clonotype in two of eight donors. Of the TCR beta families, the public ones yielded a cumulative frequency that identified carriers of CMV plus the relevant HLA.

TCRdb ran MiXCR on the reads and lists one entry per CDR3 protein. Of around 450,000 distinct CDR3 sequences in the sample, roughly 31% were seen once. CDR3 length: 13 residues. In germline, CDR1 is LGHNA, CDR2 YNFKEQ. With 0 bases removed from V and 1 base from J, the gap between germline ends came to 3 bases. Sequenced: PBMCs. The clonotype was recovered from a human donor in good health (CMV status not recorded). Some clones in this sample may be carry-over from other donors' samples. The chain employs TRBV4-2 and TRBJ1-1; D ambiguous. CDR3 coding DNA: TGTGCCAGCAGCCAAGAGTCGAACACTGAAGCTTTCTTT. It yields the protein CASSQESNTEAFF.